Shown below are 14 T cell receptor beta chains from a single sample sequenced in a study of T cell responses to AZD1222 COVID-19 vaccine. The repertoire was sequenced with immunoSEQ multiplex PCR; TCRdb's copy has only in-frame clones and lacks some. The repertoire includes about 120,000 clones, roughly nine tenths of them detected once, and almost 5.5% sits in the top ten. Sample: peripheral blood, taken on day 0 of AZD1222 vaccination. The receptors stem from an adult in good health.

This rearrangement joins TRBV7-2 to TRBJ1-3; D not resolved. The V and J ends lost 2 bases and 2 bases respectively, with 10 bases between them. Germline CDR1 SGHTA, CDR2 FQGNSA. The CDR3 is made up of 15 amino acids. This CDR3 is CASSLSWAAGNTIYF. CDR3 coding DNA: TGTGCCAGCAGCTTATCGTGGGCGGCTGGAAACACCATATATTTT.

The rearrangement uses TRBV19 and TRBJ1-1; 7 nucleotides match TRBD1. The germline V gene has CDR1 LNHDA and CDR2 SQIVND (reference sequence). Trimming took 5 bases from V and 1 from J; bases not matched to a gene: 10. The CDR3 loop spans 16 amino acids. The CDR3 sequence is CASSYRDSIENTEAFF. The CDR3 coding sequence is TGTGCCAGTAGTTATCGGGACAGTATCGAGAACACTGAAGCTTTCTTT.

This clone has more than one count but fewer than ten. V gene TRBV9 combines with J gene TRBJ2-5; a weak D match, TRBD1 (5 bases). Germline loops: CDR1 SGDLS, CDR2 YYNGEE. The CDR3 totals 14 residues. Trimming shortened V by 3 bases and J by 2 bases, and 11 bases separated the two germline ends. The CDR3 bases are TGTGCCAGCAGCGCCCCGACAGAACAAGAGACCCAGTACTTC. This encodes CASSAPTEQETQYF.

The gene calls are TRBV7-6 and TRBJ1-5; TRBD1 matches at 10 bases. Germline-derived CDR1 and CDR2 are SGHVS and FNYEAQ. CDR3 size: 15 residues. The V segment lost 5 bases and the J segment 4 bases; nucleotides outside the gene matches: 5. Here the CDR3 reads CASSAGTGENQPQHF. CDR3 nucleotides: TGTGCCAGCAGCGCCGGGACAGGGGAAAATCAGCCCCAGCATTTT.

The V gene is TRBV11-1, the J gene TRBJ1-5; D call uncertain. Per germline, CDR1 SGHAT and CDR2 FQDESV (reference sequence). V was clipped by 0 bases and J by 13 bases, with 13 bases between them. The CDR3 is 13 amino acids. The CDR3, as DNA: TGTGCCAGCAGCTTAGCGAGCAGGACCCCACAGCATTTT. Amino acid sequence: CASSLASRTPQHF.

CDR3 region: CASSLGGGGSPLHF. CDR3 DNA sequence: TGTGCCAGCAGTTTAGGAGGGGGCGGTTCACCCCTCCACTTT. This chain links TRBV27 with TRBJ1-6, with 7 nucleotides matching TRBD1. J gave up 9 bases and V 2 bases, and 4 bases lay outside the gene matches. CDR3 size: 14 residues. Germline CDR1 MNHEY, CDR2 SMNVEV (reference sequence).

The V call is TRBV19, the J call TRBJ1-1; D may be TRBD1 (6 bases). V lost 3 bases and J lost 3, with 14 bases in between. CDR3 length: 15 amino acids. CDR1 and CDR2 (germline): LNHDA, SQIVND (reference sequence). The CDR3 here is CASSIWAGQDTEAFF. The CDR3 DNA is TGTGCCAGTAGTATCTGGGCGGGACAAGACACTGAAGCTTTCTTT.

Only one count was recorded for this clone. The J gene is TRBJ2-3, the V gene TRBV6-5; 7 nucleotides match TRBD1. V was pared by 6 bases and J by 0 bases, with 6 bases of the junction left unmatched. CDR1 is MNHEY and CDR2 is SVGAGI in the germline V gene. The CDR3 length is 15 residues. The CDR3 nucleotides read TGTGCCAGCAGCTCACGGGGACAGAGCACAGATACGCAGTATTTT. This sequence encodes CASSSRGQSTDTQYF.

This sequence joins TRBV6-5 and TRBJ2-5; maybe TRBD2 (6 bases). This CDR3 spans 13 amino acids. V was trimmed by 6 bases and J by 3 bases, leaving 11 bases between them. Germline V gene lookup returns CDR1 MNHEY and CDR2 SVGAGI. CDR3 protein: CASRSWGEETQYF. Written as DNA, the CDR3 is TGTGCCAGCAGGTCTTGGGGGGAAGAGACCCAGTACTTC.

This rearrangement joins TRBV5-8 to TRBJ1-2, with 9 bases aligning to TRBD1. The V and J ends lost 2 bases and 0 bases, in that order; junction bases with no gene match: 2. The germline V gene encodes CDR1 SGHTS and CDR2 YDEGEE. The CDR3 is 15 residues long. This CDR3 reads CASSFRDRANYGYTF. The CDR3 region has the DNA TGTGCCAGCAGCTTCCGGGACAGGGCTAACTATGGCTACACCTTC.

The V gene is TRBV7-9, the J gene TRBJ2-7; 10 bases are a match to TRBD1. Unmatched junction bases numbered 10, after V lost 6 bases and J lost 5 bases. The CDR3 covers 15 residues. The germline gives CDR1 SEHNR, CDR2 FQNEAQ (reference sequence). The CDR3 here is CASSIRDRGLHEQYF. Here the CDR3 DNA reads TGTGCCAGCAGTATCCGGGACAGGGGCTTGCACGAGCAGTACTTC.

The chain links TRBV7-9 to TRBJ2-5; 8 positions match TRBD2. V lost 5 bases to trimming and J lost 2 bases; unmatched junction nucleotides: 10. The CDR3 sequence is 16 residues long. Germline CDR1 is SEHNR and CDR2 is FQNEAQ (reference sequence). CDR3 in amino acids: CASSDRKASGQETQYF. CDR3 nucleotides: TGTGCCAGCAGCGATAGAAAGGCTAGCGGGCAAGAGACCCAGTACTTC.

This clone has only one observation. The V gene is TRBV19, the J gene TRBJ1-2; the match to TRBD1 covers 10 bases. J was trimmed by 6 bases and V by 6 bases; bases with no gene match: 1. From germline, CDR1 is LNHDA and CDR2 SQIVND (reference sequence). This CDR3 region has 12 residues. CDR3 sequence reads: CASRGTGDGYTF. The DNA of the CDR3 is TGTGCCAGTAGAGGGACAGGGGATGGCTACACCTTC.

This clone was recorded once. This sequence joins TRBV12-3 or TRBV12-4 and TRBJ1-1, with unresolved D. The CDR3 spans 11 residues. Trimming stripped 3 bases from V and 6 bases from J, with 5 bases between. CDR3 coding DNA: TGTGCCAGCAGTTTCGGGTCTGAAGCTTTCTTT. This translates into CASSFGSEAFF.